This entry concerns a single T cell receptor beta chain. The data were obtained in a study of blood T cell repertoires in COVID-19. Study context: Sites across the United States, Italy and Spain contributed samples from acute and convalescent COVID-19.

CDR1 and CDR2 (germline): SGHRS, YFSETQ. Trimming at V came to 0 bases and at J to 2 bases, leaving 5 bases not matched to a gene. CDR3 length equals 16 residues. Only in-frame clones appear in the TCRdb table, and some are missing; sequencing was by immunoSEQ multiplex PCR. The data contain fewer than 180,000 clones, around four fifths of them singletons. Sequenced material: peripheral blood. The source is a man in his 70s with acute or convalescent COVID-19. V is TRBV5-1 and J is TRBJ2-1; 7 bases are shared with TRBD2. The chain's CDR3 is CASSLVGGSTYNEQFF. CDR3 DNA: TGCGCCAGCAGCTTGGTCGGCGGGAGCACCTACAATGAGCAGTTCTTC. Variable domain in full (rest from reference TRBV5-1 and TRBJ2-1): KAGVTQTPRYLIKTRGQQVTLSCSPISGHRSVSWYQQTPGQGLQFLFEYFSETQRNKGNFPGRFSGRQFSNSRSEMNVSTLELGDSALYLCASSLVGGSTYNEQFFGPGTRLTVL.